These 26 T cell receptor beta chains share one sample of origin, sequenced in a study of CD8 T cells in Susac syndrome. Random hexamers served to reverse transcribe roughly 0.5 to 1 ug RNA. TCRdb reprocessed the immunoSEQ multiplex PCR reads via MiXCR and lists one record per CDR3 protein. The sample lists 180,000 or so distinct CDR3 sequences; 85% to 95% were seen once. Sequenced sample: CD4+ T cells from PBMCs. The receptors stem from a human donor in good health.

The chain employs TRBV20-1 and TRBJ2-2; 7 bases fit TRBD2. Germline V lookup: CDR1 DFQATT, CDR2 SNEGSKA (reference sequence). This CDR3 has 13 amino acids. Trimming took 6 bases from V and 4 from J; bases not matched to a gene: 5. CDR3 in amino acids: CSAAWEGTGELFF. The CDR3 nucleotides are TGCAGTGCCGCGTGGGAGGGCACCGGGGAGCTGTTTTTT.

The chain is built from TRBV12-3 or TRBV12-4 and TRBJ2-7; tentatively, D is TRBD1 or TRBD2 (6 bases each). The CDR3 contains 11 residues. The ends were cut back, 8 bases at V and 6 bases at J, with 11 bases in the middle. CDR3 bases: TGTGCCAGCGGAAGGGGGGTCGAGCAGTACTTC. Amino acids: CASGRGVEQYF.

The chain is built from TRBV7-2 and TRBJ2-1; D remains unclear. The ends were cut back, 1 base at V and 6 bases at J, with 7 bases in the middle. Per the germline V gene, CDR1 is SGHTA and CDR2 is FQGNSA. The CDR3 length is 13 residues. CDR3 sequence: CASSLESSNEQFF. CDR3 nucleotide sequence: TGTGCCAGCAGCTTAGAATCTAGCAATGAGCAGTTCTTC.

This rearrangement joins TRBV6-5 to TRBJ2-1; 7 bases align to TRBD2. J lost 5 bases, V lost 2 bases, and 6 bases had no gene match. The germline gives CDR1 MNHEY, CDR2 SVGAGI. CDR3 length equals 15 residues. This CDR3 is CASSYGGEMNNEQFF. The DNA for the CDR3 is TGTGCCAGCAGTTACGGGGGGGAGATGAACAATGAGCAGTTCTTC.

This chain joins TRBV5-1 and TRBJ2-1; 9 bases fit TRBD2. The CDR3 contains 15 residues. V lost 4 bases and J lost 3; bases outside the gene matches: 5. In germline, CDR1 is SGHRS, CDR2 YFSETQ. Written as DNA, the CDR3 is TGCGCCAGCAGCCGTAGCGGGGGAGACTACAATGAGCAGTTCTTC. Translated, it gives CASSRSGGDYNEQFF.

J is TRBJ2-7 and V is TRBV20-1; D gene unclear. Germline V CDR1 and CDR2: DFQATT, SNEGSKA (reference sequence). The CDR3 runs to 11 residues. The V end lost 2 bases, the J end lost 1 base, and 3 bases lay between the germline ends. The CDR3: CSARISYEQYF. The CDR3 bases are TGCAGTGCTAGAATATCCTACGAGCAGTACTTC.

The chain employs TRBV30 and TRBJ1-2; unclear D gene. This CDR3 has 14 amino acids. Trimming took off 3 bases at V and 1 base at J, with 12 bases between the two ends. Per the germline V gene, CDR1 is GTSNPN and CDR2 is SVGIG (reference sequence). This chain's CDR3 is CAWSLLPGNYGYTF. In DNA form, the CDR3 reads TGTGCCTGGAGCCTCTTGCCCGGTAACTATGGCTACACCTTC.

The chain combines TRBV6-5 with TRBJ2-2, with unresolved D. Germline loops: CDR1 MNHEY, CDR2 SVGAGI. This CDR3 region has 12 residues. V lost 6 bases to trimming and J lost 6 bases, with 8 bases between them. CDR3 coding DNA: TGTGCCAGCAGGAGGAAGTCCGGGGAGCTGTTTTTT. It yields the protein CASRRKSGELFF.

The chain uses TRBV28 and TRBJ1-5, with TRBD1 matching over 10 bases. This CDR3 has 15 amino acids. Looked up from germline, CDR1 is MDHEN and CDR2 is SYDVKM. Trimming at V came to 7 bases and at J to 6 bases, leaving 9 bases not matched to a gene. CDR3 sequence: CASTQGDRGSQPQHF. In DNA form, the CDR3 reads TGTGCCAGCACCCAAGGGGACAGGGGAAGTCAGCCCCAGCATTTT.

Here the CDR3 DNA reads TGTGCCACCAGTGATGTGGGCGCGCGGAAGGATGAGCAGTTCTTC. This gives the protein CATSDVGARKDEQFF. The chain carries TRBV24-1 and TRBJ2-1; D unresolved. This CDR3 has 15 residues. Germline V gene data show CDR1 as KGHDR and CDR2 as SFDVKD. V was pared by 3 bases and J by 8 bases, with 16 bases between.

This chain uses TRBV4-3 with TRBJ2-1; 7 bases line up with TRBD2. Trimming cost V 0 bases and J 2 bases; bases outside gene matches: 4. The CDR3 length is 16 residues. The germline CDR1 and CDR2 sequences are LGHNA and YSLEER. The CDR3, as DNA: TGCGCCAGCAGCCAAGAAGCGGGAACCCCCTACAATGAGCAGTTCTTC. The encoded protein is CASSQEAGTPYNEQFF.

The genes are TRBV5-1 and TRBJ2-3, with D perhaps TRBD2 (5 bases). Germline V gene sequence: CDR1 SGHRS, CDR2 YFSETQ. V lost 4 bases and J lost 3, with 15 bases in between. The CDR3 is 15 residues long. CDR3 sequence (DNA): TGCGCCAGCAGCATGGACTGGCCCTTTACAGATACGCAGTATTTT. Its protein product is CASSMDWPFTDTQYF.

This chain connects TRBV6-1 to TRBJ2-6; 7 bases match TRBD1. V was clipped by 6 bases and J by 0 bases; unmatched bases: 8. Germline assignment: CDR1 MNHNS and CDR2 SASEGT. The CDR3 has 17 amino acids. The CDR3, as DNA: TGTGCCAGCAGCCGACAGGGTACCGACTCTGGGGCCAACGTCCTGACTTTC. It encodes CASSRQGTDSGANVLTF.

The genes are TRBV6-6 and TRBJ2-7; D possibly corresponds to TRBD1 (5 bases). Trimming took off 5 bases at V and 5 bases at J, with 13 bases between the two ends. In germline, CDR1 is MNHNY, CDR2 SVGAGI (reference sequence). There are 13 residues in the CDR3. CDR3 sequence (DNA): TGTGCCAGCAGTCTCCCCTCAGGGAACGAGCAGTACTTC. Protein: CASSLPSGNEQYF.

The V and J genes are TRBV9 and TRBJ2-3; no definite D call. Germline V gives CDR1 SGDLS, CDR2 YYNGEE. The ends were cut back, 1 base at V and 0 bases at J, with 6 bases in the middle. The CDR3 consists of 14 residues. CDR3 sequence reads: CASSVLGSTDTQYF. The CDR3 DNA reads TGTGCCAGCAGCGTACTAGGGAGCACAGATACGCAGTATTTT. Looking up the rest from reference TRBV9 and TRBJ2-3 gives the full variable domain: DSGVTQTPKHLITATGQRVTLRCSPRSGDLSVYWYQQSLDQGLQFLIQYYNGEERAKGNILERFSAQQFPDLHSELNLSSLELGDSALYFCASSVLGSTDTQYFGPGTRLTVL.

The chain uses TRBV29-1 and TRBJ2-1, with 7 positions matching TRBD1. Trimming at V came to 5 bases and at J to 1 base, leaving 2 bases not matched to a gene. Per germline, CDR1 SQVTM and CDR2 ANQGSEA. This CDR3 is built from 13 residues. In nucleotides, the CDR3 is TGCAGCGTTAACAGGGGTTCCTACAATGAGCAGTTCTTC. The encoded protein is CSVNRGSYNEQFF.

This chain uses TRBV30 with TRBJ1-1; D remains unclear. Germline V CDR1 and CDR2: GTSNPN, SVGIG (reference sequence). V lost 6 bases to trimming and J lost 5 bases, with 10 bases between them. The CDR3 contains 11 residues. The CDR3 nucleotides read TGTGCCTGCACCGCGGGGACTGAAGCTTTCTTT. This gives the protein CACTAGTEAFF. The variable domain in full, completed from reference TRBV30 and TRBJ1-1, reads SQTIHQWPATLVQPVGSPLSLECTVEGTSNPNLYWYRQAAGRGLQLLFYSVGIGQISSEVPQNLSASRPQDRQFILSSKKLLLSDSGFYLCACTAGTEAFFGQGTRLTVV.

The count of this clonotype is one. V is TRBV6-2 or TRBV6-3 and J is TRBJ1-5; TRBD1 matches at 7 bases. Germline V gene data show CDR1 as MNHEY and CDR2 as SVGEGT. This CDR3 comprises 15 residues. J lost 5 bases, V lost 6 bases, and 10 bases had no gene match. The CDR3 is CASSRPGTGDQPQHF. CDR3 sequence (DNA): TGTGCCAGCAGCCGGCCGGGCACAGGGGATCAGCCCCAGCATTTT.

This clonotype was seen a single time. The CDR3 DNA follows: TGTGCCAGCAGCCCACGGACAGGCGCCAGAGACGAGCAGTACTTC. It encodes CASSPRTGARDEQYF. V is TRBV6-5 and J is TRBJ2-7, with 7 bases identical to TRBD1. With V trimmed by 6 bases and J by 5 bases, 13 bases remained unmatched. Germline V gives CDR1 MNHEY, CDR2 SVGAGI. The length of the CDR3 is 15 residues.

For this clonotype: The CDR3 does not close with the conserved phenylalanine or tryptophan, likely indicating a read error. In DNA, the CDR3 is TGCAGTGCTAGAGACCACGGACAACTCACAGGCGAGCAGTACCTC. It specifies CSARDHGQLTGEQYL. The genes are TRBV20-1 and TRBJ2-7, with a possible D match to TRBD1 (5 bases). The CDR3 sequence is 15 residues long. The ends were cut back, 0 bases at V and 6 bases at J, with 18 bases in the middle. CDR1 is DFQATT, CDR2 SNEGSKA, per germline (reference sequence).

This clonotype was seen just once. This chain joins TRBV20-1 and TRBJ2-1; 9 bases are a match to TRBD2. The J segment lost 2 bases and the V segment lost 6 bases, leaving 11 bases of the junction unmatched. This CDR3 region has 16 residues. Germline lookup yields CDR1 DFQATT and CDR2 SNEGSKA (reference sequence). The CDR3 sequence is CSAPHSGSRTYNEQFF. In DNA, the CDR3 is TGCAGTGCGCCACATAGCGGGAGTAGGACCTACAATGAGCAGTTCTTC.

This rearrangement joins TRBV10-2 to TRBJ1-5; D gene unclear. Germline-derived CDR1 and CDR2 are WSHSY and SAAADI. V lost 6 bases, J lost 3 bases, and 9 bases lay in between. This CDR3 is built from 13 residues. The CDR3 here is CASRLQTNQPQHF. In DNA, the CDR3 is TGCGCCAGCAGGCTACAGACCAATCAGCCCCAGCATTTT.

This clonotype was found once. The chain is built from TRBV29-1 and TRBJ1-2, with TRBD1 as a possible D gene (5 bases). Trimming pared 4 bases from V and 8 bases from J, leaving 11 bases between. The CDR3 runs 11 residues. CDR1 and CDR2 from the germline V gene are SQVTM and ANQGSEA. For the CDR3, the DNA is TGCAGCGTTGTGGGGAGGGGAGGCTACACCTTC. Residues: CSVVGRGGYTF.

The chain uses TRBV27 and TRBJ1-2; D is unclear. Looked up from germline, CDR1 is MNHEY and CDR2 is SMNVEV (reference sequence). This CDR3 comprises 12 residues. The V gene lost 5 bases and the J gene lost 3 bases, with 7 bases spanning the gap. CDR3 coding DNA: TGTGCCAGCAGTGACTTCTACTATGGCTACACCTTC. Amino acids: CASSDFYYGYTF.

The chain carries TRBV18 and TRBJ2-3; 13 bases align to TRBD2. Germline-derived CDR1 and CDR2 are KGHSH and LQKENI. This CDR3 comprises 17 residues. J gave up 0 bases and V 5 bases, and 5 bases lay outside the gene matches. Here the CDR3 reads CASSTGTSGTSTDTQYF. The CDR3 DNA reads TGTGCCAGCTCAACCGGGACTAGCGGGACTAGCACAGATACGCAGTATTTT.

J is TRBJ2-3 and V is TRBV20-1; possibly TRBD2 for D (5 bases). Per the germline V gene, CDR1 is DFQATT and CDR2 is SNEGSKA (reference sequence). CDR3 length: 13 amino acids. V was clipped by 0 bases and J by 4 bases, with 8 bases between them. The CDR3 DNA sequence: TGCAGTGCTAGAGATAGCGCCCCAGATACGCAGTATTTT. It translates to CSARDSAPDTQYF.